These 32 T cell receptor beta chains were sequenced from one sample in a study of T and B cells in COVID-19 patients (dated by TCRdb to 2020 to 2022). TRB repertoires were amplified using about 230-550 ng of genomic DNA isolated from blood. Data came from an Illumina MiSeq. Multiplex PCR with BIOMED2 TRB-A/B primer pools was used to amplify the TRB rearrangements. In TCRdb, the public reads were trimmed at Q25 with fastp and aligned with MiXCR, with productive beta chains retained. For every CDR3 protein sequence, its rows merge into one entry that carries the most common genes and DNA. In all, the sample holds about 15,000 distinct CDR3 sequences, and about 30% of those were seen once. 0.95% to 1.5% of the sample goes to the ten largest clones. Sequencing input: blood. The receptors were gathered from a human donor who had recovered from COVID-19.

This chain joins TRBV28 and TRBJ2-3, with 7 bases lining up with TRBD2. V lost 7 bases, J lost 3 bases, and 7 bases stayed unmatched. The germline V gene has CDR1 MDHEN and CDR2 SYDVKM. This CDR3 region has 14 residues. CDR3 protein: CASILAGATDTQYF. As DNA, the CDR3 is TGTGCCAGCATTCTGGCGGGAGCAACAGATACGCAGTATTTT.

The J gene is TRBJ1-6, the V gene TRBV30, with D possibly being TRBD1 (5 bases). This CDR3 is built from 13 residues. Germline CDR1 is GTSNPN and CDR2 is SVGIG (reference sequence). Trimming removed 5 bases from V and 9 bases from J, with 14 bases in between. Here the CDR3 reads CAWLTQRGSPLHF. CDR3 nucleotide sequence: TGTGCCTGGTTGACCCAAAGGGGTTCACCCCTCCACTTT.

The genes are TRBV6-2 or TRBV6-3 and TRBJ2-1; D might be TRBD2 (5 bases). CDR3 length: 12 residues. The V gene's germline CDR1 is MNHEY and CDR2 SVGEGT. Trimming left V 5 bases short and J 9 bases short, with 11 bases between. The CDR3 DNA follows: TGTGCCAGCAGTCGGGATTTTGGTGAGCAGTTCTTC. Translated, it gives CASSRDFGEQFF.

On this clonotype itself: One base away lies a much larger clone, so this may be a sequencing read error. This rearrangement joins TRBV6-1 to TRBJ2-2; 9 positions agree with TRBD2. Germline V gives CDR1 MNHNS, CDR2 SASEGT. The CDR3 is 15 residues long. V shed 8 bases and J 6 bases; nucleotides not matched to a gene: 10. Here the CDR3 DNA reads TGTGCCAGCGTCGGCGGGAGGGCGGTCCCCGGGGAGCTGTTTTTT. This codes for CASVGGRAVPGELFF.

V usage is TRBV7-9 and J usage is TRBJ2-1; tentatively, D is TRBD2 (5 bases). Trimming pared 1 base from V and 10 bases from J, leaving 11 bases between. This CDR3 is 13 amino acids long. CDR1 SEHNR and CDR2 FQNEAQ come from the germline V gene (reference sequence). The CDR3 protein is CASSLGPRGEQFF. The CDR3 DNA is TGTGCCAGCAGCTTAGGGCCCAGAGGGGAGCAGTTCTTC.

Sample share makes this clonotype medium-sized. The genes are TRBV19 and TRBJ1-5; possible D gene TRBD1, 5 bases. Germline assignment: CDR1 LNHDA and CDR2 SQIVND (reference sequence). Trimming shortened V by 9 bases and J by 8 bases, and 14 bases separated the two germline ends. The length of the CDR3 is 12 residues. CDR3 sequence: CASQGRGEPQHF. CDR3 coding DNA: TGTGCCAGCCAGGGCCGCGGGGAGCCCCAGCATTTT.

By sample fraction, this clonotype is medium-sized. The rearrangement links TRBV5-4 to TRBJ2-7; D unclear. V lost 0 bases to trimming and J lost 4 bases, with 11 bases between them. Germline CDR1 reads SGHNT; CDR2 reads YYREEE (reference sequence). This CDR3 spans 14 amino acids. CDR3 bases: TGTGCCAGCAGCTTGGGGCAGCCAACTTACGAGCAGTACTTC. Its translation is CASSLGQPTYEQYF.

The chain is built from TRBV6-1 and TRBJ1-2; D is unclear. Per the germline V gene, CDR1 is MNHNS and CDR2 is SASEGT. CDR3 size: 14 residues. Trimming cost V 1 base and J 1 base, with 7 bases left between them. In DNA, the CDR3 is TGTGCCAGCAGTGAAGTAGAGCTTAACTATGGCTACACCTTC. Its translation: CASSEVELNYGYTF.

This chain links TRBV20-1 with TRBJ2-3; weak D call: TRBD2 (5 bases). Looked up from germline, CDR1 is DFQATT and CDR2 is SNEGSKA (reference sequence). The CDR3 contains 12 residues. Trimming took 0 bases from V and 4 from J, leaving 5 bases between them. Written as DNA, the CDR3 is TGCAGTGCTAGAGAGGACTCAGATACGCAGTATTTT. This gives the protein CSAREDSDTQYF.

This clonotype was seen a few times. This chain links TRBV11-3 with TRBJ2-7, with D hard to call. The germline V and J ends were trimmed by 5 bases and 5 bases, with 7 bases remaining between them. Germline assignment: CDR1 SGHNT and CDR2 YENEEA. CDR3 length: 11 residues. CDR3 amino acids: CASSLRDEQYF. The CDR3 DNA reads as TGTGCCAGCAGCCTCCGAGACGAGCAGTACTTC. The full variable domain, completed using reference TRBV11-3 and TRBJ2-7, is EAGVVQSPRYKIIEKKQPVAFWCNPISGHNTLYWYLQNLGQGPELLIRYENEEAVDDSQLPKDRFSAERLKGVDSTLKIQPAELGDSAVYLCASSLRDEQYFGPGTRLTVT.

This clonotype was counted a few times. The chain combines TRBV18 with TRBJ2-5; tentatively, D is TRBD1 (6 bases). Germline V gives CDR1 KGHSH, CDR2 LQKENI. The CDR3 length is 14 residues. V lost 5 bases and J 4 bases, leaving 14 bases between the germline ends. DNA for the CDR3: TGTGCCAGCTCATCAACAGGACAGATAGAGACCCAGTACTTC. Its protein product is CASSSTGQIETQYF.

Here the CDR3 DNA reads TGTGCCAGCAGTGATGAGGGGAGGAAACAGCCCCAGCATTTT. Translated: CASSDEGRKQPQHF. The chain recombines TRBV6-1 with TRBJ1-5; D possibly corresponds to TRBD1 (5 bases). V was cut by 3 bases and J by 7 bases, with 13 bases left in between. The CDR3 has 14 residues. Germline V gives CDR1 MNHNS, CDR2 SASEGT.

In the case of this clonotype: The junction departs from the called germline gene at one end, perhaps through a read error. The gene calls are TRBV30 and TRBJ2-1; TRBD2 is a possible D gene (6 bases). From germline, CDR1 is GTSNPN and CDR2 SVGIG (reference sequence). CDR3 size: 15 residues. The CDR3 sequence: CAWRVRGRNYNVQFF. CDR3 nucleotide sequence: TGTGCCTGGAGGGTTCGGGGGAGGAACTACAATGTGCAGTTCTTC.

The chain combines TRBV7-2 with TRBJ2-1; D is unclear. Germline CDR1 is SGHTA and CDR2 is FQGNSA. Deletions cut 1 base from V and 0 bases from J, with 7 bases between. This CDR3 has 15 amino acids. The CDR3 is CASSLVSDSYNEQFF. In DNA, the CDR3 is TGTGCCAGCAGCTTAGTTTCAGACTCCTACAATGAGCAGTTCTTC.

This clonotype turned up a few times. The chain joins TRBV30 to TRBJ2-2; TRBD1 or TRBD2 may be the D gene (5 bases each). Trimming cost V 2 bases and J 0 bases, with 10 bases left between them. CDR1 and CDR2 from the germline V gene are GTSNPN and SVGIG (reference sequence). The CDR3 totals 15 residues. CDR3 region: CAWSWGTTNTGELFF. The DNA for the CDR3 is TGTGCCTGGAGTTGGGGGACCACGAACACCGGGGAGCTGTTTTTT.

The CDR3 coding sequence is TGTGCCAGCAGTTCTCTGGGGTCCATGAACACTGAAGCTTTCTTT. It codes for CASSSLGSMNTEAFF. V usage is TRBV6-6 and J usage is TRBJ1-1; D not certain. V was pared by 4 bases and J by 0 bases, with 12 bases between. The CDR3 sequence is 15 residues long. Germline lookup yields CDR1 MNHNY and CDR2 SVGAGI (reference sequence).

Within the sample, this clonotype is medium-sized. The rearrangement links TRBV19 to TRBJ1-5, with TRBD1 matching over 10 bases. This CDR3 spans 15 amino acids. The germline gives CDR1 LNHDA, CDR2 SQIVND (reference sequence). The V segment lost 8 bases and the J segment 2 bases; nucleotides outside the gene matches: 6. Here the CDR3 DNA reads TGTGCCAGTCGGGACAGGGGAGGGGGCAATCAGCCCCAGCATTTT. Amino acids: CASRDRGGGNQPQHF.

This clonotype has at least ten counts. The CDR3 reads CAWTQARISYEQYF. The CDR3 region has the DNA TGTGCCTGGACCCAGGCGCGTATCTCCTACGAGCAGTACTTC. J is TRBJ2-7 and V is TRBV30; D remains ambiguous. The CDR3 runs 14 residues. V was cut by 4 bases and J by 0 bases, with 13 bases left in between. Looked up from germline, CDR1 is GTSNPN and CDR2 is SVGIG (reference sequence).

V usage is TRBV21-1 and J usage is TRBJ1-6; the D call of TRBD1 is as the table states it, not checked on the DNA. TRBV21-1 is annotated as a pseudogene. The CDR3 consists of 14 residues. The CDR3 region has the DNA TGTGCCAGCGGAGGACAGTCGACAAATTCACCCCTCCACTTT. It codes for CASGGQSTNSPLHF.

V and J are TRBV30 and TRBJ1-3, with a possible D match to TRBD1 (5 bases). V lost 2 bases to trimming and J lost 4 bases, with 18 bases between them. The CDR3 extends over 16 amino acids. Germline values: CDR1 GTSNPN, CDR2 SVGIG (reference sequence). CDR3 residues: CAWSTRRDRLGNTIYF. In nucleotides, the CDR3 is TGTGCCTGGAGTACGCGGCGGGACCGGTTAGGAAACACCATATATTTT.

CDR3 protein: CASSLAGGVSGYTF. CDR3 bases: TGTGCCAGCAGTTTGGCAGGGGGCGTGAGTGGCTACACCTTC. The chain joins TRBV12-3 or TRBV12-4 to TRBJ1-2, with TRBD1 matching 8 bases. The CDR3 has 14 residues. Unmatched junction bases numbered 7, after V lost 3 bases and J lost 7 bases.

This sequence joins TRBV14 and TRBJ2-1; D remains unclear. The CDR3 extends over 13 amino acids. Germline-derived CDR1 and CDR2 are SGHDN and FVKESK. Trimming stripped 2 bases from V and 4 bases from J, with 6 bases between. CDR3 region: CASSQRMYNEQFF. DNA for the CDR3: TGTGCCAGCAGCCAAAGAATGTACAATGAGCAGTTCTTC.

This chain uses TRBV6-4 with TRBJ2-7; 9 nucleotides align to TRBD1. The CDR3 runs to 16 residues. Germline V gene lookup returns CDR1 MRHNA and CDR2 SNTAGT. V gave up 7 bases and J gave up 5 bases; unmatched junction bases: 15. The CDR3 nucleotides read TGTGCCAGCACCCCCGGAAATGGGACAGGGTCGGACGAGCAGTACTTC. Translated, it gives CASTPGNGTGSDEQYF.

V is TRBV19 and J is TRBJ2-5; 12 positions match TRBD2. CDR1 is LNHDA, CDR2 SQIVND, per germline (reference sequence). V shed 9 bases and J 4 bases; nucleotides not matched to a gene: 6. The CDR3 extends over 14 amino acids. The CDR3 region has the DNA TGTGCCAGCAGACTAGCGGGAGCGGGAGAGACCCAGTACTTC. This translates into CASRLAGAGETQYF.

V usage is TRBV12-3 or TRBV12-4 and J usage is TRBJ1-5, with D hard to call. This CDR3 contains 15 residues. V shed 3 bases and J shed 2 bases, with 11 bases lying between them. The CDR3 DNA is TGTGCCAGCAGTTTGCTAGGCGATGGCAATCAGCCCCAGCATTTT. Its protein product is CASSLLGDGNQPQHF.

This clonotype was detected a few times. The chain carries TRBV6-1 and TRBJ2-7, with 11 positions matching TRBD2. Germline V gene sequence: CDR1 MNHNS, CDR2 SASEGT. This CDR3 region has 14 residues. The junction had 7 bases not matched to a gene; V was cut back by 5 bases and J by 7 bases. CDR3 region: CASSPLAGGGEQYF. CDR3 in DNA: TGTGCCAGCAGTCCCCTAGCGGGGGGAGGAGAGCAGTACTTC.

This chain links TRBV6-1 with TRBJ1-5; D possibly corresponds to TRBD1 (5 bases). Germline CDR1 and CDR2: MNHNS and SASEGT. V was pared by 6 bases and J by 10 bases, with 16 bases between. The CDR3 runs to 13 residues. DNA for the CDR3: TGTGCCAGCAGGGTGGCGGGGACGGAACCCCAGCATTTT. This gives the protein CASRVAGTEPQHF.

This chain joins TRBV15 and TRBJ1-3, with 8 nucleotides matching TRBD1. The germline V gene encodes CDR1 LNHNV and CDR2 YYDKDF (reference sequence). This CDR3 contains 16 residues. J was trimmed by 0 bases and V by 3 bases; bases with no gene match: 4. CDR3 in DNA: TGTGCCACCAGCAGGCCCACAGGGGGCTCTGGAAACACCATATATTTT. Its protein is CATSRPTGGSGNTIYF.

Relative to its sample, this clonotype is medium-sized. This chain connects TRBV30 to TRBJ2-5; D gene uncertain. Per the germline V gene, CDR1 is GTSNPN and CDR2 is SVGIG (reference sequence). CDR3 length: 12 residues. The V and J ends lost 5 bases and 1 base respectively, with 8 bases between them. The CDR3: CAWGDSQETQYF. DNA for the CDR3: TGTGCCTGGGGCGATAGCCAAGAGACCCAGTACTTC.

This clonotype came up a few times. The chain joins TRBV30 to TRBJ1-2, with a possible D match to TRBD1 (5 bases). This CDR3 is built from 14 residues. CDR1 and CDR2 from the germline V gene are GTSNPN and SVGIG (reference sequence). V lost 0 bases and J lost 6, with 14 bases in between. DNA of the CDR3: TGTGCCTGGAGTGTGGGGGTACCGGAGGATGGCTACACCTTC. It codes for CAWSVGVPEDGYTF.

The V and J genes are TRBV7-9 and TRBJ2-1, with D perhaps TRBD2 (6 bases). Germline V gene sequence: CDR1 SEHNR, CDR2 FQNEAQ (reference sequence). V lost 1 base and J lost 7, with 14 bases in between. This CDR3 spans 15 amino acids. This chain's CDR3 is CASSLDLGRSNEQFF. The CDR3 nucleotides are TGTGCCAGCAGCTTAGATTTGGGGAGGTCGAATGAGCAGTTCTTC.

To note about this clonotype: The junction does not match germline at one end; this may be a read error. V is TRBV6-5 and J is TRBJ2-7; 9 bases map to TRBD1. Germline CDR1 MNHEY, CDR2 SVGAGI. This CDR3 region has 15 residues. Written as DNA, the CDR3 is TGTGCCATCAGTGGTCACCTTGGACAGGGGTTCGAGCAGTACTTC. Its protein product is CAISGHLGQGFEQYF.